Listed below are T cell receptor beta chains from one sample, sequenced in a study of technical replicates of blood from a few donors. Sequencing used immunoSEQ multiplex PCR; TCRdb keeps in-frame clones, though not all of them. In the table there are just under 85,000 clones, around nine tenths of which are singletons. The specimen sequenced was T cells isolated from PBMCs. These receptors all stem from a human donor in good health. Each CDR3 is given without its conserved first and last residue.

cdr3_length: 15
j_call: TRBJ2-2
v_call: TRBV11-2
cdr3_aa: ASSLDLAGRNTGELF

cdr3_length: 16
j_call: TRBJ2-7
v_call: TRBV27
cdr3_aa: ASSRRSLLGVERYEQY

cdr3_length: 11
j_call: TRBJ2-5
v_call: TRBV7-6
cdr3_aa: ASRLALQETQY

cdr3_length: 12
j_call: TRBJ2-7
v_call: TRBV5-1
cdr3_aa: ASSVGTGRHEQY

cdr3_length: 15
j_call: TRBJ2-2
v_call: TRBV7-3
cdr3_aa: ASSLTSGQGGTGELF

cdr3_length: 14
j_call: TRBJ2-5
v_call: TRBV2
cdr3_aa: ASSEAPGTGDETQY

cdr3_length: 12
j_call: TRBJ2-1
v_call: TRBV12-5
cdr3_aa: ASGFGGSYNEQF

cdr3_length: 11
j_call: TRBJ1-1
v_call: TRBV30
cdr3_aa: ACQGGQGNVAF

cdr3_length: 11
j_call: TRBJ2-7
v_call: TRBV19
cdr3_aa: ASSIRSAVEQY

cdr3_length: 15
j_call: TRBJ2-1
v_call: TRBV6-1
cdr3_aa: ASSDPTGLTVYNEQF

cdr3_length: 15
j_call: TRBJ1-6
v_call: TRBV19
cdr3_aa: ASSHRGQRTYNSPLH

cdr3_length: 12
j_call: TRBJ1-5
v_call: TRBV9
cdr3_aa: ASSVQGEGQPQH

cdr3_length: 14
j_call: TRBJ2-5
v_call: TRBV7-9
cdr3_aa: ASSSWLRGLQETQY

cdr3_length: 13
j_call: TRBJ2-1
v_call: TRBV5-1
cdr3_aa: ASSLGQGLYNEQF

cdr3_length: 13
j_call: TRBJ2-1
v_call: TRBV2
cdr3_aa: ASSASGTSFNEQF

cdr3_length: 12
j_call: TRBJ2-2
v_call: TRBV5-8
cdr3_aa: ASSTGQKIGELF

cdr3_length: 14
j_call: TRBJ2-1
v_call: TRBV4-2
cdr3_aa: ASSQGLAGGQNEQF

cdr3_length: 13
j_call: TRBJ1-2
v_call: TRBV10-3
cdr3_aa: AISESKGLNYGYT

cdr3_length: 13
j_call: TRBJ2-1
v_call: TRBV15
cdr3_aa: ATSRDGQGFNEQF

cdr3_length: 12
j_call: TRBJ1-1
v_call: TRBV7-9
cdr3_aa: ASSPETGYTEAF

cdr3_length: 15
j_call: TRBJ1-2
v_call: TRBV5-6
cdr3_aa: ASSFVTGHLGNYGYT

cdr3_length: 11
j_call: TRBJ1-2
v_call: TRBV5-1
cdr3_aa: ASSGASNYGYT

cdr3_length: 12
j_call: TRBJ2-7
v_call: TRBV5-1
cdr3_aa: ASSPEGGTYEQY

cdr3_length: 11
j_call: TRBJ2-1
v_call: TRBV19
cdr3_aa: ASNGEPFNEQF

cdr3_length: 13
j_call: TRBJ2-7
v_call: TRBV27
cdr3_aa: ASSWTSGTTYEQY

cdr3_length: 12
j_call: TRBJ2-3
v_call: TRBV13
cdr3_aa: ASSLKPGADTQY

cdr3_length: 13
j_call: TRBJ2-2
v_call: TRBV27
cdr3_aa: ASSIRDRGTGELF

cdr3_length: 17
j_call: TRBJ2-2
v_call: TRBV4-1
cdr3_aa: ASSQVGGLAAHYVVELF

cdr3_length: 11
j_call: TRBJ2-5
v_call: TRBV14
cdr3_aa: ASRGVYQETQY

cdr3_length: 15
j_call: TRBJ1-2
v_call: TRBV7-2
cdr3_aa: ASSSQRRTGKVVGYT

cdr3_length: 15
j_call: TRBJ2-7
v_call: TRBV19
cdr3_aa: ASSAHNGQSELYEQY

cdr3_length: 12
j_call: TRBJ2-5
v_call: TRBV6-6
cdr3_aa: ASSYDRGQETQY

cdr3_length: 16
j_call: TRBJ1-3
v_call: TRBV27
cdr3_aa: ASRKGAGGGFSGNTIY

cdr3_length: 13
j_call: TRBJ2-7
v_call: TRBV10-1
cdr3_aa: ASSEGLAVTYEQY

cdr3_length: 16
j_call: TRBJ2-4
v_call: TRBV27
cdr3_aa: ASSLYHPRQGTKNIQY

cdr3_length: 15
j_call: TRBJ2-3
v_call: TRBV5-1
cdr3_aa: ASSFSPSGRNTDTQY

cdr3_length: 12
j_call: TRBJ2-7
v_call: TRBV19
cdr3_aa: ASSTKDRIYEQY

cdr3_length: 12
j_call: TRBJ1-3
v_call: TRBV28
cdr3_aa: ASSQGKAGNTIY

cdr3_length: 13
j_call: TRBJ2-1
v_call: TRBV15
cdr3_aa: ATSRDRGAGNEQF

cdr3_length: 9
j_call: TRBJ2-1
v_call: TRBV10-2
cdr3_aa: ASSSGNEQF

cdr3_length: 13
j_call: TRBJ1-1
v_call: TRBV6-5
cdr3_aa: ASSYSRRANTEAF

cdr3_length: 13
j_call: TRBJ2-1
v_call: TRBV25-1
cdr3_aa: ASSEYGTENNEQF

cdr3_length: 13
j_call: TRBJ2-1
v_call: TRBV6-4
cdr3_aa: ASSDYSGSSNEQF

cdr3_length: 11
j_call: TRBJ2-1
v_call: TRBV5-4
cdr3_aa: ASSLNEKNEQF

cdr3_length: 12
j_call: TRBJ1-1
v_call: TRBV5-1
cdr3_aa: ASSLEAQYTEAF

cdr3_length: 14
j_call: TRBJ2-3
v_call: TRBV9
cdr3_aa: ASSVGAGGMTDTQY

cdr3_length: 12
j_call: TRBJ2-2
v_call: TRBV5-4
cdr3_aa: ASGQQGAAGELF

cdr3_length: 13
j_call: TRBJ2-1
v_call: TRBV9
cdr3_aa: ASSVAGRARDEQF

cdr3_length: 11
j_call: TRBJ1-4
v_call: TRBV30
cdr3_aa: AARQGAFEKLF

cdr3_length: 13
j_call: TRBJ1-5
v_call: TRBV28
cdr3_aa: ASRLLTGTNQPQH

cdr3_length: 11
j_call: TRBJ2-7
v_call: TRBV2
cdr3_aa: ASSAGWADEQY

cdr3_length: 16
j_call: TRBJ2-3
v_call: TRBV10-1
cdr3_aa: ASSESTGGYLYTDTQY

cdr3_length: 14
j_call: TRBJ2-5
v_call: TRBV5-1
cdr3_aa: ASSFWVAGAQETQY

cdr3_length: 11
j_call: TRBJ1-2
v_call: TRBV27
cdr3_aa: ASSLDRASGYT

cdr3_length: 12
j_call: TRBJ1-1
v_call: TRBV11-2
cdr3_aa: ASSTPDRDAEAF

cdr3_length: 15
j_call: TRBJ2-1
v_call: TRBV5-6
cdr3_aa: ASRPLDRAISYNEQF